This T cell receptor beta chain comes out of a study of beta chain features in type 1 diabetes (dated by TCRdb to the late 2010s). Context from the whole study: Patients and healthy donors did not differ in mean age, gender distribution, total cell number or subset yield. In the study, TCRB repertoires of sorted circulating CD4+ T cell subsets from recently diagnosed type 1 diabetes patients were compared with those of matched healthy donors. A total of roughly 100 million sorted cells were examined across all samples, and RNA yield correlated strongly with the number of cells per subset. Whereas all 28 donors provided naive and central memory subsets, regulatory and stem cell-like memory subsets were isolated from just 8 patients and roughly 8 healthy donors. Results and caveats for the whole study, not just this receptor: Naive, central memory and regulatory TCRB repertoires appeared to be more alike among patients than among healthy donors. Because cDNA was sequenced instead of genomic DNA, highly expressing activated cells could be over-represented, though the groups showed no difference in activation or CD3 levels. In all four CD4+ subsets, TCRB CDR3 length was moderately but significantly shorter in type 1 diabetes patients. Only small numbers of individuals were included in the HLA sub-analyses, which left unresolved whether HLA type had any influence on TCRB rearrangement. At VDJ recombination sites, patients with type 1 diabetes made fewer insertions and deleted more nucleotides, a pattern implying thymic rearrangement abnormalities. PCR may preferentially amplify shorter templates, but because patient and control samples were amplified and corrected together, any resulting skew would affect both groups equally.

CDR1 SGHDN and CDR2 FVKESK are derived from the germline V gene. The CDR3 starts with the cysteine, ends with the phenylalanine, and has 15 residues. Only the CDR3 region is kept as DNA, spanning 45 bases read in frame from base 1. Trimming takes 1 base off V and 7 bases off J; junction bases not matched to a gene: 9. This clone was seen ten or more times. The antigen this receptor binds is unknown. No base qualities exist here, and no much larger clone lies one base off it. Each donor gave one peripheral blood draw, roughly 110 mL on average, collected into heparinised tubes. A BD FACSAria II and a panel including CD45RO, CCR7, CD25, CD127, CD95 and CD27 were used to sort naive, central memory, regulatory and stem cell-like memory CD4+ T cells. All sorted populations exceeded 95% purity. PBMCs were separated immediately by Lymphoprep density gradient centrifugation and were stained directly, without being cultured. To minimize batch effects, samples were stained and sorted in pairs, one healthy donor with one patient per experiment.

The High Capacity cDNA Reverse Transcription Kit was used to reverse transcribe all of the isolated RNA, meaning that expressed TCRB transcripts were what got sequenced. Naive, central memory and regulatory T cell samples underwent deep immunoSEQ sequencing, averaging approximately 3.3 million total reads per sample. Sorted cells were lysed in RLT buffer, and RNA was extracted using DNase-treated RNeasy Micro or Mini kits according to cell number. Each cell subset was processed on its own to prevent cross-contamination, while patient and healthy donor samples were processed together. TCRB sequences were amplified from cDNA with the immunoSEQ multiplex PCR, producing 87-bp fragments spanning the CDR3 region. Sequencing of the amplicons was performed on the Illumina HiSeq platform. The study's own analysis went as follows. Synthetic template baselines were used to correct PCR bias computationally, reads within Hamming distance 2 were collapsed together, and singletons that could not be merged were discarded. Reads were aligned to IMGT to assign V, D and J genes, CDR3 length, and insertions or deletions at six rearrangement sites. Within each subset, clonotype counts were normalized to sorted cell number, and only after that were true diversity and Gini coefficients computed with the tcR R package. The overlap coefficient, calculated on TCRB nucleotide sequences, was used to measure repertoire sharing. TCRdb took over this immuneACCESS table, retaining in-frame rearrangements with V and J assigned. Such tables are incomplete; in checked studies, under half of the missing clones stem from an unresolved V gene, and the remainder is unexplained. That table gives V, J and clone size, and the DNA gave D and trimming. The sample data list about 370,000 clones, and roughly a tenth of these were observed just once. About 0.64% of the sample is held by the ten biggest clonotypes.

The V and J genes are TRBV14 and TRBJ2-7; 8 bases in the junction line up with TRBD1. The specimen was central memory CD4+ T cells from blood. The source of this sequence is a man aged 25 to 40 with type 1 diabetes. The nucleotide sequence is given as TGTGCCAGCAGCCAAGTTCCAGGACAGGGAGGAGAGCAGTACTTC. This encodes CASSQVPGQGGEQYF.